A selection of T cell receptor beta chains follows, all from one sample in a study of Graves' ophthalmopathy and Graves' hyperthyroidism. TCRdb independently ran MiXCR on the multiplex PCR reads; one entry per CDR3 protein. Altogether hundreds of thousands of distinct CDR3 sequences are present, 40% to 50% being singletons, with the ten largest covering roughly 50%. Sequenced input: peripheral blood. Receptors were obtained from an adult man with Graves' ophthalmopathy. Each CDR3 is given with its conserved first and last residue. The order of the fields is J gene, V gene, D gene, clone size, CDR3 protein, CDR3 DNA. D genes are given only for firm matches. Clone size, where shown, is once, few, many, or a class for clones that have expanded.

TRBJ1-1 | TRBV5-1 | NA | NA | CASSFGQGSREAFF | TGCGCCAGCAGCTTCGGCCAGGGTAGTCGCGAAGCTTTCTTT
TRBJ2-7 | TRBV7-3 | NA | few | CASSPEAGSREQYF | TGTGCCAGCAGCCCCGAGGCAGGGTCGAGGGAGCAGTACTTC
TRBJ1-6 | TRBV5-1 | NA | NA | CASSLVGVRYNSPLHF | TGCGCCAGCAGCTTGGTTGGTGTTAGATATAATTCACCCCTCCACTTT
TRBJ2-2 | TRBV7-9 | NA | NA | CASSLAGRTRTGELFF | TGTGCCAGCAGCTTAGCAGGCAGGACCCGCACCGGGGAGCTGTTTTTT
TRBJ1-1 | TRBV7-2 | NA | NA | CASTTDKNTEAFF | TGTGCCTCCACTACGGACAAGAACACTGAAGCTTTCTTT
TRBJ1-2 | TRBV7-2 | NA | many | CASSLYQKGYTF | TGTGCCAGCAGCTTATACCAAAAGGGCTACACCTTC
TRBJ2-1 | TRBV29-1 | TRBD2 | NA | CSVAPSGIYNEQFF | TGCAGCGTTGCCCCTAGCGGAATCTACAATGAGCAGTTCTTC
TRBJ1-1 | TRBV20-1 | TRBD1 | NA | CSAARDRENTEAFF | TGCAGTGCTGCCCGGGACAGGGAAAACACTGAAGCTTTCTTT
TRBJ2-3 | TRBV2 | TRBD2 | NA | CASRTSGGATDTQYF | TGTGCCAGCAGGACTAGCGGGGGGGCCACAGATACGCAGTATTTT
TRBJ1-1 | TRBV10-3 | NA | NA | CAISDVGSLNTEAFF | TGTGCCATCAGTGATGTGGGAAGTTTGAACACTGAAGCTTTCTTT
TRBJ2-6 | TRBV2 | NA | NA | CASSEEAGSGANVLTF | TGTGCCAGCAGTGAAGAGGCAGGGTCAGGGGCCAACGTCCTGACTTTC
TRBJ2-2 | TRBV10-3 | TRBD2 | NA | CAGSRGASGSGELFF | TGTGCCGGTTCGAGGGGGGCTAGCGGGTCCGGGGAGCTGTTTTTT
TRBJ1-4 | TRBV7-3 | NA | few | CASSPRGHEKLFF | TGTGCCAGCAGCCCAAGGGGCCATGAAAAACTGTTTTTT
TRBJ1-6 | TRBV20-1 | NA | many | CSARKAGSSYNSPLHF | TGCAGTGCTAGGAAGGCAGGGAGCTCCTATAATTCACCCCTCCACTTT
TRBJ2-7 | TRBV9 | TRBD2 | few | CASSVRLAGVDEQYF | TGTGCCAGCAGCGTAAGGTTAGCGGGGGTAGACGAGCAGTACTTC
TRBJ1-5 | TRBV10-3 | NA | NA | CASSVRGRGYSNQPQHF | TGTGCCAGCAGTGTTAGGGGAAGGGGCTATAGCAATCAGCCCCAGCATTTT
TRBJ1-5 | TRBV5-8 | NA | NA | CASSPERTQPQHF | TGTGCCAGCTCACCGGAAAGGACTCAGCCCCAGCATTTT
TRBJ1-6 | TRBV5-1 | NA | few | CASSLTGLHNSPLHF | TGCGCCAGCAGCTTGACGGGACTGCATAATTCACCCCTCCACTTT
TRBJ2-7 | TRBV5-4 | NA | NA | CASSSVADSSLYEQYF | TGTGCCAGCAGCTCTGTTGCGGACAGCTCCCTCTACGAGCAGTACTTC
TRBJ1-4 | TRBV4-1 | NA | NA | CASSPSPTFLNEKLFF | TGCGCCAGCAGCCCCTCACCGACATTCCTTAATGAAAAACTGTTTTTT
TRBJ1-2 | TRBV3-1 | NA | once | CASSQEGADYGYTF | TGTGCCAGCAGCCAAGAGGGGGCGGACTATGGCTACACCTTC
TRBJ1-5 | TRBV24-1 | TRBD1 | NA | CATSDPGTDSNQPQHF | TGTGCCACCAGTGACCCCGGGACAGATAGCAATCAGCCCCAGCATTTT
TRBJ1-1 | TRBV14 | TRBD1 | NA | CASSLPGTGNTEAFF | TGTGCCAGCAGCTTACCCGGGACAGGGAACACTGAAGCTTTCTTT
TRBJ2-2 | TRBV19 | TRBD2 | NA | CASSIVFPSGGGELFF | TGTGCCAGTAGTATTGTCTTCCCTTCGGGAGGCGGGGAGCTGTTTTTT
TRBJ2-7 | TRBV20-1 | NA | NA | CSARLRPNLKGTYEQYF | TGCAGTGCTAGACTCCGACCCAATCTTAAAGGGACCTACGAGCAGTACTTC
TRBJ1-5 | TRBV12-3/TRBV12-4 | NA | NA | CASSGDRLSNQPQHF | TGTGCCAGCAGTGGAGACAGGCTTAGCAATCAGCCCCAGCATTTT
TRBJ2-2 | TRBV29-1 | NA | NA | CSVEGAYVGELFF | TGCAGCGTTGAGGGAGCGTACGTCGGGGAGCTGTTTTTT
TRBJ2-7 | TRBV20-1 | TRBD1 | few | CSALDSGQGSYEQYF | TGCAGTGCTCTCGATTCGGGACAGGGGTCCTACGAGCAGTACTTC
TRBJ1-1 | TRBV12-3/TRBV12-4 | NA | NA | CASRGEMNTEAFF | TGTGCCAGCAGAGGTGAGATGAACACTGAAGCTTTCTTT
TRBJ1-5 | TRBV4-1 | NA | few | CASSQDGAKAAYQPQHF | TGCGCCAGCAGCCAAGATGGGGCCAAGGCGGCGTATCAGCCCCAGCATTTT
TRBJ1-2 | TRBV7-2 | NA | NA | CASTHTTFYYGYTF | TGTGCCAGCACCCACACGACGTTCTACTATGGCTACACCTTC
TRBJ1-1 | TRBV15 | NA | few | CATSREGRRTEAFF | TGTGCCACCAGCAGAGAGGGGAGGAGAACTGAAGCTTTCTTT
TRBJ2-6 | TRBV19 | NA | NA | CASSTGLSGANVLTF | TGTGCCAGTAGTACAGGGCTTTCTGGGGCCAACGTCCTGACTTTC
TRBJ2-7 | TRBV7-2 | TRBD2 | NA | CASSFGGGAGEQYF | TGTGCCAGCAGCTTCGGCGGGGGGGCGGGGGAGCAGTACTTC
TRBJ1-4 | TRBV20-1 | NA | NA | CSARDEGIDEKLFF | TGCAGTGCTAGAGACGAGGGGATCGATGAAAAACTGTTTTTT
TRBJ2-5 | TRBV7-9 | NA | NA | CASSFTGFQETQYF | TGTGCCAGCAGTTTCACAGGGTTTCAAGAGACCCAGTACTTC
TRBJ2-2 | TRBV25-1 | NA | NA | CASSESGAGTGELFF | TGTGCCAGCAGTGAGTCGGGGGCCGGCACCGGGGAGCTGTTTTTT
TRBJ2-7 | TRBV2 | NA | NA | CATSESSQPQQYF | TGTGCCACCAGTGAATCAAGTCAGCCCCAGCAGTACTTC
TRBJ1-2 | TRBV11-2 | NA | many | CASSRQGNYGYTF | TGTGCCAGCAGCCGGCAGGGTAACTATGGCTACACCTTC